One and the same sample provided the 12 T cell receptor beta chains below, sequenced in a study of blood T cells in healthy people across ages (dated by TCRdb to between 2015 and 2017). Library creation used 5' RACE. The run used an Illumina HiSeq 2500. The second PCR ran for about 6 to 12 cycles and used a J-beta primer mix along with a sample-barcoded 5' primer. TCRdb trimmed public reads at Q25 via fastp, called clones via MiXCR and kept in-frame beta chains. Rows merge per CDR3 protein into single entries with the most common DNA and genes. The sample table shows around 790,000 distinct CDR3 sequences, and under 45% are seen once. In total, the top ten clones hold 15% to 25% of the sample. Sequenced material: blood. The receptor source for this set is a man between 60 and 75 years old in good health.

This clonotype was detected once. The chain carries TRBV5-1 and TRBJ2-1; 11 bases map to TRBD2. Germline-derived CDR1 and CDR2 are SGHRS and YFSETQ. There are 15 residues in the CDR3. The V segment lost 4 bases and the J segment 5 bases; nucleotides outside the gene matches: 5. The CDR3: CASSLLAGGDNEQFF. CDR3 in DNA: TGCGCCAGCAGCCTGCTAGCGGGAGGAGACAATGAGCAGTTCTTC.

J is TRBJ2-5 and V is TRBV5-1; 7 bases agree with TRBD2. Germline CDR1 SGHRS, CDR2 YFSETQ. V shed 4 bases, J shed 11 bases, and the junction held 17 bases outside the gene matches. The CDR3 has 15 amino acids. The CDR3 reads CASSRGAGLVSGQYF. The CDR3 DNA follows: TGCGCCAGCAGCCGAGGAGCGGGGCTCGTCTCGGGGCAGTACTTC.

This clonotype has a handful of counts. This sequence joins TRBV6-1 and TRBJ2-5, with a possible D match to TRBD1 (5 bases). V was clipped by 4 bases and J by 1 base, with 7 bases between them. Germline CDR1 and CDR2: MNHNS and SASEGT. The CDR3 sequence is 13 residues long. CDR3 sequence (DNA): TGTGCCAGCAGTGGGGGCTCCCAAGAGACCCAGTACTTC. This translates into CASSGGSQETQYF.

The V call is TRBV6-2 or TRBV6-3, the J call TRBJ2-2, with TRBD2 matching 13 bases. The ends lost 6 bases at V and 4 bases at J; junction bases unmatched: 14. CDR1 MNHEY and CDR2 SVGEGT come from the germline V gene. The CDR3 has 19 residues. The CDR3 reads CASRQPRLAGGRSTGELFF. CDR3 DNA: TGTGCCAGCAGACAGCCCAGACTAGCGGGGGGCCGAAGCACCGGGGAGCTGTTTTTT.

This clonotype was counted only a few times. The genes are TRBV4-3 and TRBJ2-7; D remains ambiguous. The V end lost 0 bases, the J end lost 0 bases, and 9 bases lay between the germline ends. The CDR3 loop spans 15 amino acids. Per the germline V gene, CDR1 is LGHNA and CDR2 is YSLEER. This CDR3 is CASSQDAASSYEQYF. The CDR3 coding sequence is TGCGCCAGCAGCCAAGATGCCGCGAGCTCCTACGAGCAGTACTTC.

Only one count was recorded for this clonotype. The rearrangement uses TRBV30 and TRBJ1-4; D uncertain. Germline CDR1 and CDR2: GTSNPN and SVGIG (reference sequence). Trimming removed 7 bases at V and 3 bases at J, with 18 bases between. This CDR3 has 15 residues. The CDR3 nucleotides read TGTGCCTACTCCACTCTGACTCCGGCTAATGAAAAACTGTTTTTT. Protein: CAYSTLTPANEKLFF.

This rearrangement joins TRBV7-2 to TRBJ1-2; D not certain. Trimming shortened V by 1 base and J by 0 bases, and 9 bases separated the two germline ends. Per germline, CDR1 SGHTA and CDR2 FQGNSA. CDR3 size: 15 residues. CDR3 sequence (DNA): TGTGCCAGCAGCTTAGATTGGGGAGCTAACTATGGCTACACCTTC. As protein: CASSLDWGANYGYTF.

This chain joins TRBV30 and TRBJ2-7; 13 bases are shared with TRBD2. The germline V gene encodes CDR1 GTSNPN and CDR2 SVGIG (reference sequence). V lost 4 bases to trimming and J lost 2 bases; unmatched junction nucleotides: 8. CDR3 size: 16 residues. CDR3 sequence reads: CAWTTGTSGVTYEQYF. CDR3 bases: TGTGCCTGGACCACCGGGACTAGCGGGGTCACCTACGAGCAGTACTTC.

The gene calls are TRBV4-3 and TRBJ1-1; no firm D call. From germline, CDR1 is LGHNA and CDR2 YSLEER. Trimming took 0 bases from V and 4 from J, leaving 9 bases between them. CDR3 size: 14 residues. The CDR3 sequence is CASSQDEQFTEAFF. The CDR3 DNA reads TGCGCCAGCAGCCAAGATGAGCAGTTCACTGAAGCTTTCTTT.

The CDR3 region is CASRDYSGRGNIQYF. CDR3 in DNA: TGTGCCAGCAGGGACTATAGCGGGAGAGGAAACATTCAGTACTTC. V and J are TRBV3-1 and TRBJ2-5; 9 bases align to TRBD2. The closer fit of TRBJ2-4 to the DNA end suggests the J call may be wrong. Germline assignment: CDR1 LGHDT and CDR2 YNNKEL (reference sequence). The CDR3 covers 15 residues.

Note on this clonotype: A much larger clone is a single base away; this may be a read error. The CDR3 sequence is CASSQESGAGTDTRYF. The CDR3 DNA reads TGCGCCAGCAGCCAAGAGTCGGGGGCCGGCACAGATACGCGGTATTTT. The genes are TRBV4-3 and TRBJ2-3, with D possibly being TRBD1 or TRBD2 (6 bases each). Germline lookup yields CDR1 LGHNA and CDR2 YSLEER. The CDR3 extends over 16 amino acids.

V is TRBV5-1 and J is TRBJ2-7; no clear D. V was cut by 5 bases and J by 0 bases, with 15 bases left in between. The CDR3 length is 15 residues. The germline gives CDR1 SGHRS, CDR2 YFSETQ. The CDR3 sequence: CASRQLTDSSYEQYF. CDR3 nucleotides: TGCGCCAGCAGACAACTGACCGATAGCTCCTACGAGCAGTACTTC.